Each of the 24 T cell receptor beta chains below was sequenced from the same sample in a study of shared clonotypes between healthy human individuals. Sequencing used immunoSEQ multiplex PCR; TCRdb keeps in-frame clones, though not all of them. This repertoire shows about 1.5 million clones, 98% found once; its top ten account for less than 0.55%. Sequencing was done on a sample of naive CD4+ T cells sorted from blood. As for subset: CD45RA+ positively selected. Every receptor here comes from a man aged 25 to 40 in good health.

The rearrangement uses TRBV29-1 and TRBJ2-1, with D hard to call. This CDR3 contains 10 residues. The V gene's germline CDR1 is SQVTM and CDR2 ANQGSEA. V was pared by 4 bases and J by 10 bases, with 8 bases between. The CDR3 spells CSVGPREQFF. The CDR3 nucleotides are TGCAGCGTTGGACCGCGAGAGCAGTTCTTC.

The rearrangement joins TRBV29-1 to TRBJ2-1; 7 nucleotides align to TRBD2. Germline lookup yields CDR1 SQVTM and CDR2 ANQGSEA. The CDR3 loop spans 14 amino acids. Trimming took 4 bases from V and 5 from J; bases not matched to a gene: 8. The CDR3 is CSVVAGVFHNEQFF. CDR3 sequence (DNA): TGCAGCGTTGTTGCGGGAGTTTTCCACAATGAGCAGTTCTTC.

The V gene is TRBV11-2, the J gene TRBJ1-3; D unclear. Trimming stripped 4 bases from V and 0 bases from J, with 10 bases between. Germline V gives CDR1 SGHAT, CDR2 FQNNGV. CDR3 length equals 15 residues. CDR3 bases: TGTGCCAGCAGCTCACTAGCAAGCTCTGGAAACACCATATATTTT. It translates to CASSSLASSGNTIYF.

This chain uses TRBV6-4 with TRBJ1-1, with unresolved D. Deletions cut 7 bases from V and 3 bases from J, with 21 bases between. The germline CDR1 and CDR2 sequences are MRHNA and SNTAGT. This CDR3 comprises 16 residues. Here the CDR3 DNA reads TGTGCCAGCATCGACCCGGTACCCCAGACGGACACTGAAGCTTTCTTT. Translated, it gives CASIDPVPQTDTEAFF.

The rearrangement joins TRBV19 to TRBJ2-7; tentatively, D is TRBD2 (5 bases). V dropped 0 bases and J dropped 2 bases, with 11 bases sitting between them. Germline V gene lookup returns CDR1 LNHDA and CDR2 SQIVND (reference sequence). This CDR3 is built from 15 residues. The CDR3 region is CASSIDLRAAYEQYF. CDR3 nucleotides: TGTGCCAGTAGTATAGATTTGAGGGCCGCCTACGAGCAGTACTTC.

This clone was detected only once. The J gene is TRBJ2-7, the V gene TRBV7-9; D possibly corresponds to TRBD1 (6 bases). V was clipped by 6 bases and J by 2 bases, with 14 bases between them. Germline CDR1 SEHNR, CDR2 FQNEAQ (reference sequence). The CDR3 length is 14 residues. The CDR3: CASREAGTTYEQYF. CDR3 sequence (DNA): TGTGCCAGCAGGGAGGCCGGGACAACCTACGAGCAGTACTTC.

V usage is TRBV28 and J usage is TRBJ1-2; 9 positions agree with TRBD1. The J segment lost 2 bases and the V segment lost 4 bases, leaving 8 bases of the junction unmatched. The CDR3 consists of 16 residues. CDR1 is MDHEN and CDR2 is SYDVKM in the germline V gene. The CDR3 is CASSYGTGKGNYGYTF. For the CDR3, the DNA is TGTGCCAGCAGTTACGGGACAGGGAAGGGAAACTATGGCTACACCTTC.

This chain links TRBV11-2 with TRBJ2-2; TRBD2 might be the D (6 bases). The germline gives CDR1 SGHAT, CDR2 FQNNGV. This CDR3 is built from 16 residues. The V and J ends lost 0 bases and 3 bases respectively, with 11 bases between them. CDR3 bases: TGTGCCAGCAGCTTAGAAGCGGGTTATGACACCGGGGAGCTGTTTTTT. It encodes CASSLEAGYDTGELFF. The full variable domain, completed using reference TRBV11-2 and TRBJ2-2, is EAGVAQSPRYKIIEKRQSVAFWCNPISGHATLYWYQQILGQGPKLLIQFQNNGVVDDSQLPKDRFSAERLKGVDSTLKIQPAKLEDSAVYLCASSLEAGYDTGELFFGEGSRLTVL.

The chain has TRBV5-5 and TRBJ1-2, with no clear D. The germline V and J ends were trimmed by 2 bases and 0 bases, with 8 bases remaining between them. This CDR3 contains 14 residues. Germline CDR1 is SGHKS and CDR2 is YYEKEE (reference sequence). CDR3 DNA: TGTGCCAGCAGCTTTCCCGATTCTAACTATGGCTACACCTTC. Translated: CASSFPDSNYGYTF.

The chain uses TRBV11-2 and TRBJ2-7; 10 nucleotides align to TRBD2. With 1 base clipped from V and 5 bases from J, the junction kept 11 bases outside the gene matches. This CDR3 is 17 amino acids long. Germline lookup yields CDR1 SGHAT and CDR2 FQNNGV. CDR3: CASSLAASGSIRNEQYF. The CDR3 DNA reads TGTGCCAGCAGCTTAGCGGCTAGCGGGAGTATAAGGAACGAGCAGTACTTC.

This chain joins TRBV4-3 and TRBJ2-5; the match to TRBD1 covers 7 bases. The CDR3 contains 15 residues. V gave up 6 bases and J gave up 2 bases; unmatched junction bases: 9. The V gene's germline CDR1 is LGHNA and CDR2 YSLEER. In DNA, the CDR3 is TGCGCCAGCAGGCTACCCCGGGACAGACAAGAGACCCAGTACTTC. Protein sequence: CASRLPRDRQETQYF.

This chain uses TRBV25-1 with TRBJ2-3; a weak D match, TRBD2 (5 bases). In germline, CDR1 is MGHDK, CDR2 SYGVNS. The CDR3 is 12 residues long. V gave up 6 bases and J gave up 4 bases, with 8 bases separating them. In DNA, the CDR3 is TGTGCCAGCAGCCTAGCCCCAGATACGCAGTATTTT. This encodes CASSLAPDTQYF.

The CDR3 region has the DNA TGTGCCAGCAGCGTTGGTGGCTCGAGGGAGCAGTACTTC. Translated: CASSVGGSREQYF. This chain uses TRBV9 with TRBJ2-7, with unresolved D. V was cut by 2 bases and J by 7 bases, with 13 bases left in between. Looked up from germline, CDR1 is SGDLS and CDR2 is YYNGEE. This CDR3 region has 13 residues.

The chain has TRBV19 and TRBJ2-7; D possibly corresponds to TRBD1 (7 bases). The V end was cut by 4 bases, the J end by 2 bases, with 9 bases between. The CDR3 runs 13 residues. Germline CDR1 LNHDA, CDR2 SQIVND (reference sequence). CDR3 amino acids: CASSSGTAYEQYF. CDR3 bases: TGTGCCAGTAGTAGCGGGACAGCCTACGAGCAGTACTTC.

The rearrangement uses TRBV2 and TRBJ2-7, with 8 bases that match TRBD1. This CDR3 is 15 amino acids long. V was pared by 6 bases and J by 0 bases, with 7 bases of the junction left unmatched. Per germline, CDR1 SNHLY and CDR2 FYNNEI. CDR3 nucleotides: TGTGCCAGCAGGCCCAAGACAGGGGACTCCTACGAGCAGTACTTC. This sequence encodes CASRPKTGDSYEQYF.

V is TRBV5-1 and J is TRBJ1-5, with D unresolved. The germline CDR1 and CDR2 sequences are SGHRS and YFSETQ. V lost 4 bases to trimming and J lost 3 bases, with 17 bases between them. The CDR3 has 16 residues. CDR3 protein: CASSPGPLQNNQPQHF. The CDR3 DNA is TGCGCCAGCAGCCCCGGACCGCTCCAGAACAATCAGCCCCAGCATTTT.

This sequence joins TRBV7-6 and TRBJ2-7; perhaps TRBD2 as D (6 bases). Germline-derived CDR1 and CDR2 are SGHVS and FNYEAQ. V dropped 5 bases and J dropped 4 bases, with 12 bases sitting between them. The CDR3 has 13 amino acids. CDR3 in DNA: TGTGCCAGCAGCCGGTTAGGAGGGTACGAGCAGTACTTC. It codes for CASSRLGGYEQYF.

This chain joins TRBV18 and TRBJ2-7; no definite D call. This CDR3 contains 14 residues. Per germline, CDR1 KGHSH and CDR2 LQKENI. V was trimmed by 6 bases and J by 2 bases, leaving 14 bases between them. This CDR3 is CASSRGESTYEQYF. The CDR3 region has the DNA TGTGCCAGCTCCCGAGGAGAGTCCACCTACGAGCAGTACTTC.

The chain has TRBV7-6 and TRBJ2-1, with TRBD1 matching 8 bases. Trimming cost V 4 bases and J 8 bases; bases outside gene matches: 7. The germline gives CDR1 SGHVS, CDR2 FNYEAQ. This CDR3 region has 14 residues. In DNA, the CDR3 is TGTGCCAGCAGCTACGGGGACAGGATCGATGAGCAGTTCTTC. Translating gives CASSYGDRIDEQFF.

The V gene is TRBV19, the J gene TRBJ2-7; D is unclear. In germline, CDR1 is LNHDA, CDR2 SQIVND (reference sequence). This CDR3 region has 14 residues. Between the trimmed V and J ends, which lost 3 bases and 0 bases, there was a span of 9 bases. CDR3 sequence: CASSILGGSYEQYF. The CDR3 DNA is TGTGCCAGTAGTATTCTTGGCGGCTCCTACGAGCAGTACTTC.

Only one count was recorded for this clone. This sequence joins TRBV5-1 and TRBJ2-2; D unresolved. Trimming removed 5 bases at V and 4 bases at J, with 9 bases between. The CDR3 is 13 amino acids. CDR1 SGHRS and CDR2 YFSETQ come from the germline V gene. In nucleotides, the CDR3 is TGCGCCAGCAGAGTGGCCAGCACCGGGGAGCTGTTTTTT. Protein: CASRVASTGELFF.

The chain links TRBV2 to TRBJ2-6, with D tentatively TRBD2 (5 bases). CDR1 and CDR2 from the germline V gene are SNHLY and FYNNEI. Deletions cut 1 base from V and 0 bases from J, with 7 bases between. The CDR3 is 16 amino acids. The chain's CDR3 is CASSEVGGSGANVLTF. The CDR3 region has the DNA TGTGCCAGCAGTGAAGTTGGAGGCTCTGGGGCCAACGTCCTGACTTTC.

The chain combines TRBV6-5 with TRBJ2-1; D may be TRBD1 (5 bases). With 0 bases removed from V and 4 bases from J, the gap between germline ends came to 7 bases. The CDR3 is 14 amino acids. Germline V gene data show CDR1 as MNHEY and CDR2 as SVGAGI. CDR3 DNA sequence: TGTGCCAGCAGTTACTCCGCAGGGTACAATGAGCAGTTCTTC. Its protein is CASSYSAGYNEQFF.

The V gene is TRBV6-1, the J gene TRBJ2-2, with 8 bases that match TRBD2. This CDR3 contains 14 residues. V shed 10 bases and J 7 bases; nucleotides not matched to a gene: 11. Germline-derived CDR1 and CDR2 are MNHNS and SASEGT. The CDR3 DNA follows: TGTGCCACCGCCTCGCGGGAGGTGGTCGGGGAGCTGTTTTTT. Its protein product is CATASREVVGELFF.